The clone carrying this T cell receptor (beta chain) was observed many times. The antigen is not known. These data originate in a study of T-cell memory formation after mild COVID-19. The study's findings and limits: For contracting clones, CD4+ ones sat mainly in CM and EM, CD8+ in EMRA. That cross-reactive memory joined was suggested by some responding clones appearing in pre-infection memory.

Germline CDR1 SGHRS, CDR2 YFSETQ. V shed 5 bases and J shed 3 bases, with 7 bases lying between them. The CDR3 consists of 12 residues. MiXCR, applied by TCRdb to the 5' RACE reads, yields one record per CDR3 protein. The sample has 350,000 to 450,000 distinct CDR3 sequences; roughly 20% are singletons. Sequencing used PBMCs or a T cell subset sorted from them (not recorded which). The source is an adult woman who had mild COVID-19 (a few samples of this study predate the infection). Cell type and time point are not known. This rearrangement joins TRBV5-1 to TRBJ2-3; D remains unclear. The CDR3 loop reads CASRIGTDTQYF. The CDR3 DNA follows: TGCGCCAGCAGAATAGGAACAGATACGCAGTATTTT.